A selection of T cell receptor beta chains follows, all from one sample in a study of post-analysis software for immune sequencing data. TCRdb itself ran the PCR reads through MiXCR, one entry per CDR3 protein. Of fewer than 850,000 distinct CDR3 sequences in the sample, roughly 29% are singletons; the top ten hold approximately 0.6%. The sample consisted of blood. The source is a girl aged 10 to 17 with multiple sclerosis. Both conserved end residues are part of each CDR3. Each record gives: V gene, J gene, D gene, clone size, CDR3 DNA, CDR3 protein. The D gene is left open where the match is weak. Clone size appears in some rows only: once, few, many, or a class for an expanded clone.

TRBV7-2	TRBJ2-4	TRBD1	NA	TGTGCCAGCAGCCTGGACAGGGAGAAATGGAACATTCAGTACTTC	CASSLDREKWNIQYF
TRBV20-1	TRBJ2-3	TRBD2	many	TGCAGTGCGCGGGGACTAGCGGGGGGGACAGATACGCAGTATTTT	CSARGLAGGTDTQYF
TRBV20-1	TRBJ2-3	TRBD2	few	TGCAGTGCTACGCGGGGGGAGGTTACAGATACGCAGTATTTT	CSATRGEVTDTQYF
TRBV29-1	TRBJ1-2	TRBD1	NA	TGCAGCGTTGGACTGGACAGGGGCTATGGCTACACCTTC	CSVGLDRGYGYTF
TRBV5-1	TRBJ1-2	NA	NA	TGCGCCAGCAGCACCAACCTCGGGCTTAACTATGGCTACATCTTC	CASSTNLGLNYGYIF
TRBV9	TRBJ2-1	TRBD2	NA	TGTGCCGGCGGTAGCGGGGGGATGGCCTACAATGGGCAGTTCTTC	CAGGSGGMAYNGQFF
TRBV20-1	TRBJ2-7	NA	NA	TGCGCACTCTACCTGAGCGGTACTCGCGAGCAGTACTTC	CALYLSGTREQYF
TRBV6-2/TRBV6-3	TRBJ2-4	NA	NA	TGTGCCAGCAGTTACGCAAAGAGCGCAGGGACCCTTCAGTACTTC	CASSYAKSAGTLQYF
TRBV5-1	TRBJ1-4	NA	many	TGCGCCAGCAGCCCGGACAGTCGACGGGAAAAACTGTTTTTT	CASSPDSRREKLFF
TRBV28	TRBJ1-5	TRBD1	NA	TGTGCCAGCAGCGACATGACAGGGAGCAATCAGCCCCAGCATTTT	CASSDMTGSNQPQHF
TRBV3-1	TRBJ1-2	TRBD1	NA	TGTGCCAGCAGCCAAGTGGAGGGGGCGGGCTACACCTTC	CASSQVEGAGYTF
TRBV28	TRBJ2-3	NA	NA	TGTGCCTGCAGCGGACGGGTCGCAGTTACGCAGTATTTT	CACSGRVAVTQYF
TRBV20-1	TRBJ2-5	TRBD2	NA	TGCAGTGCTCCTCGGCTAGCGGGGGCCCAAGAGACCCAGTACTTC	CSAPRLAGAQETQYF
TRBV15	TRBJ2-3	NA	NA	TGTGCCACCAGCAGTGGGAGAGGGGGTGGCACAGATACGCAGTATTTT	CATSSGRGGGTDTQYF
TRBV9	TRBJ2-5	TRBD2	many	TGTGCCAGCAGCCGAGCGGGATACCAAGAGACCCAGTACTTC	CASSRAGYQETQYF
TRBV6-1	TRBJ1-1	NA	NA	TGTGCCAGCAGTGTTGGGAGGGAACGTATGAACACTGAAGCTTTCTTT	CASSVGRERMNTEAFF
TRBV6-2/TRBV6-3	TRBJ2-2	NA	few	TGTGCCAGCAGTTATCCGACCAGACTTTTCACCGGGGAGCTGTTTTTT	CASSYPTRLFTGELFF
TRBV11-2	TRBJ2-3	NA	few	TGTGCCAGCAGCTCGATGAGGACAACTAGCACAGATACGCAGTATTTT	CASSSMRTTSTDTQYF
TRBV7-2	TRBJ1-2	NA	few	TGTGCCAGCAGCTTAGACACAGGGCGTGATGGCTACACCTTC	CASSLDTGRDGYTF
TRBV29-1	TRBJ1-1	TRBD1	NA	TGCAGCGAGGGACAGATGGACACTGAAGCTTTCTTT	CSEGQMDTEAFF
TRBV24-1	TRBJ2-3	NA	few	TGTGCCACCAGTGATTTGGGCATCCCCACAGATACGCAGTATTTT	CATSDLGIPTDTQYF
TRBV6-6	TRBJ2-5	NA	NA	TGTGCCAGCAGTTACTGCAAGGGGGGCCGGGAGACCCAGTACTTC	CASSYCKGGRETQYF
TRBV9	TRBJ1-2	NA	few	TGTGCCAGCAGCGTAGAAAACAGTTTCTATGGCTACACCTTC	CASSVENSFYGYTF
TRBV6-2/TRBV6-3	TRBJ2-7	NA	many	TGTGCCAGCAGTTATACCGAAAGCGGGCAGTACTTC	CASSYTESGQYF
TRBV20-1	TRBJ2-1	TRBD1	few	TGCAGTGCTAGCGGGACAGGGGTAGTCGATGAGCAGTTCTTC	CSASGTGVVDEQFF
TRBV5-1	TRBJ1-1	NA	NA	TGCGCCAGCAGCTTGGCCGGGGTAGTGGGGACTGAAGCTTTCTTT	CASSLAGVVGTEAFF
TRBV5-6	TRBJ2-7	NA	NA	TGTGCCAGCAGCCGTGACACGGTATACGAGCAGTACTTC	CASSRDTVYEQYF
TRBV28	TRBJ2-1	NA	NA	TGTGCCAGCAGTTTTATGACCGATTACAATGAGCAGTTCTTC	CASSFMTDYNEQFF
TRBV7-9	TRBJ2-1	NA	NA	TGTGCCAGCAGCCCAACAAATAGGGAGGTTTGGGAGCAGTTCTTC	CASSPTNREVWEQFF
TRBV3-1	TRBJ2-6	TRBD2	NA	TGTGCCAGCAGCCCCCTCGGTAGCGGGGTTGGGGCCAACGTCCTGACTTTC	CASSPLGSGVGANVLTF
TRBV5-1	TRBJ2-7	TRBD2	NA	TGCGCCAGCAGCCTGGGACTAGCGGGAGAGACCCGGTACTTC	CASSLGLAGETRYF
TRBV10-3	TRBJ2-5	NA	many	TGTGCCATCAGGATCTCCGGAGGAGAGACCCAGTACTTC	CAIRISGGETQYF
TRBV6-6	TRBJ2-1	NA	few	TGTGCCAGCAGTTACGGGGTGACAGACCCTTACAATGAGCAGTTCTTC	CASSYGVTDPYNEQFF
TRBV20-1	TRBJ2-7	TRBD2	NA	TGCAGTGCTAGAGATCCCCGACTAGCGGGGGTATCCTACGAGCAGTACTTC	CSARDPRLAGVSYEQYF
TRBV10-3	TRBJ2-1	TRBD1	NA	TGTGCCATCAGTGACTCGGACAGGGTGGCCAATGAGCAGTTCTTC	CAISDSDRVANEQFF
TRBV5-5	TRBJ2-3	TRBD1	NA	TGTGCCAGCAGCTTGGGGGGACAGCCAGATACGCAGTATTTT	CASSLGGQPDTQYF
TRBV9	TRBJ2-5	NA	NA	TGTGCCAGCAGCGTTTCGGGACACCCCTCCGAGACCCAGTACTTC	CASSVSGHPSETQYF
TRBV29-1	TRBJ1-2	NA	NA	TGCAGCGTTGATGGGGAGGGAAACTATGGCTACACCTTC	CSVDGEGNYGYTF
TRBV5-4	TRBJ2-3	TRBD2	NA	TGTGCCAGCAGCCCGATGACTAGCGGTCCTAGCACAGATACGCAGTATTTT	CASSPMTSGPSTDTQYF
TRBV4-2	TRBJ1-4	NA	few	TGTGCCAGCAGCCAGTATCGGGGGGGAGCGGGCGAAAAACTGTTTTTT	CASSQYRGGAGEKLFF
TRBV7-6	TRBJ2-2	NA	NA	TGTGCCAGCAGCTTAGTCTTACCGGGTCCCAGGGGCACCGGGGAGCTGTTTTTT	CASSLVLPGPRGTGELFF
TRBV15	TRBJ1-2	NA	few	TGTGCCACCGAGCAGGACTCGGGGGGAGTGTGGGGTGGCTACACCTTC	CATEQDSGGVWGGYTF
TRBV9	TRBJ2-1	NA	few	TGTGCCAGCAGCTACCCTCGGCCCTCGAATGAGCAGTTCTTC	CASSYPRPSNEQFF
TRBV7-2	TRBJ2-5	NA	many	TGTGCCAGCGGTCGCAGGCAAGAGACCCAGTACTTC	CASGRRQETQYF
TRBV10-3	TRBJ1-2	NA	few	TGTGCCATCAGTACCGGGGCCGGCTATGGCTACACCTTC	CAISTGAGYGYTF
TRBV7-2	TRBJ2-1	NA	few	TGTGCCAGCAGCTTGGACTTTTCCGGGGAGCAGTTCTTC	CASSLDFSGEQFF